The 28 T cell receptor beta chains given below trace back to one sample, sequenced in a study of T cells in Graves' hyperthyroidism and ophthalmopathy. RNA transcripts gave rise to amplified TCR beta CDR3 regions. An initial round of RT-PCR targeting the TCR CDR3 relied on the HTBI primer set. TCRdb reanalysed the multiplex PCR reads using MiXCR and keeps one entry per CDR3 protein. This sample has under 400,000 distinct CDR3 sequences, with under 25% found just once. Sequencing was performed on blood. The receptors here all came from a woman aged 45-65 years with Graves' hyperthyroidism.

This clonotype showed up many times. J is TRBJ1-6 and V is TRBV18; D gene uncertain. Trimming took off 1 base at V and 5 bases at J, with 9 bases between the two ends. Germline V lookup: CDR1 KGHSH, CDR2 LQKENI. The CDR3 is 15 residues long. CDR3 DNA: TGTGCCAGCTCACCACGGTCTACGGATAATTCACCCCTCCACTTT. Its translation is CASSPRSTDNSPLHF.

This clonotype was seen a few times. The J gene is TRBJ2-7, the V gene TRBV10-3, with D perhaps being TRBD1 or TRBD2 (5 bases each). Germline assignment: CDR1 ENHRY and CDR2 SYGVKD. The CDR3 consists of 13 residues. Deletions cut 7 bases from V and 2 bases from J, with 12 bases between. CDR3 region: CAITGDRAYEQYF. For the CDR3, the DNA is TGTGCCATCACCGGGGACCGAGCCTACGAGCAGTACTTC.

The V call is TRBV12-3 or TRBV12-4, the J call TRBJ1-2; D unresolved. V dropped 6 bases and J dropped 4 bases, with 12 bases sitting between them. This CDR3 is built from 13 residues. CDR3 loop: CASSIVHGYGYTF. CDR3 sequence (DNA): TGTGCCAGCAGCATCGTTCATGGCTATGGCTACACCTTC.

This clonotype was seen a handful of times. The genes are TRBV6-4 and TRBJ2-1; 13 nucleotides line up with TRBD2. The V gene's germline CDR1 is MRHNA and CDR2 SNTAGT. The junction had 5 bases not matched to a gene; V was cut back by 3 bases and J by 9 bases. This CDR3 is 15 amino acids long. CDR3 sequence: CASSEEGLAGAEQFF. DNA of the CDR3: TGTGCCAGCAGTGAGGAAGGACTAGCGGGAGCTGAGCAGTTCTTC.

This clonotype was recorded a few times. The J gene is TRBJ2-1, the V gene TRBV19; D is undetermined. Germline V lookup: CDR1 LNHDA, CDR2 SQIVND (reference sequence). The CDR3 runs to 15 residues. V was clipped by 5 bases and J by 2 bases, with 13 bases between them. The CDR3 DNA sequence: TGTGCCAGTAGTGTAGGCCTACCCCCCTACAATGAGCAGTTCTTC. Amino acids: CASSVGLPPYNEQFF.

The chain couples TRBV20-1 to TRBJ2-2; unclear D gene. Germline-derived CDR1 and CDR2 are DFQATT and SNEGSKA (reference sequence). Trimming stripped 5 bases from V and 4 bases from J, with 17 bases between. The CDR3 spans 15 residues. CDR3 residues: CSAPSRTKPTGELFF. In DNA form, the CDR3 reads TGCAGTGCTCCCTCCAGGACCAAACCCACCGGGGAGCTGTTTTTT.

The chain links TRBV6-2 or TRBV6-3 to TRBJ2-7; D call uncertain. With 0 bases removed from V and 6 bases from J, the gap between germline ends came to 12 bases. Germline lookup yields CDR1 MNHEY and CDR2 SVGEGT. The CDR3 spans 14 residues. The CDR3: CASSYSNRRAEQYF. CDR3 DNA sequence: TGTGCCAGCAGTTACTCGAATCGTAGGGCCGAGCAGTACTTC.

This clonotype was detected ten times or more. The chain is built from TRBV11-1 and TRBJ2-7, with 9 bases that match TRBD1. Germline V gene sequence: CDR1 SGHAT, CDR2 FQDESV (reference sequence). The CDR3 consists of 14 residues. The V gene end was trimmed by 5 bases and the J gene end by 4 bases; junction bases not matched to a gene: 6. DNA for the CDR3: TGTGCCAGCAGCCCAACAGGGGGCGTGTACGAGCAGTACTTC. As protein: CASSPTGGVYEQYF.

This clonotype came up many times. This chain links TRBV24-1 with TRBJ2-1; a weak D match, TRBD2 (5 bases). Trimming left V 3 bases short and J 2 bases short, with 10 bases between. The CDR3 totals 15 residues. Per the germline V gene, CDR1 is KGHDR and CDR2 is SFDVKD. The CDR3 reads CATSDPREAYNEQFF. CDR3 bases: TGTGCCACCAGTGATCCTCGGGAAGCCTACAATGAGCAGTTCTTC.

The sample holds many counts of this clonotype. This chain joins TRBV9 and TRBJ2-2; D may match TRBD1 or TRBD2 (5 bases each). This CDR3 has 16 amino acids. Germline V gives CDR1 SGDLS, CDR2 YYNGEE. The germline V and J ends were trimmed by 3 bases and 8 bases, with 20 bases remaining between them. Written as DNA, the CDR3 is TGTGCCAGCAGCGCCGCCGGGACCCCTCATTCTGGGGAGCTGTTTTTT. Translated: CASSAAGTPHSGELFF. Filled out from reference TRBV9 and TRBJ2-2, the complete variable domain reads DSGVTQTPKHLITATGQRVTLRCSPRSGDLSVYWYQQSLDQGLQFLIQYYNGEERAKGNILERFSAQQFPDLHSELNLSSLELGDSALYFCASSAAGTPHSGELFFGEGSRLTVL.

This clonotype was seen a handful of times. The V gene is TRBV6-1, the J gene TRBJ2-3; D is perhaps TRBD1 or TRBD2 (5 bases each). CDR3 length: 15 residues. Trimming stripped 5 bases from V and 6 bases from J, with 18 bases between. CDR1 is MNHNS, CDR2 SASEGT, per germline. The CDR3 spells CASSTRRTGADTQYF. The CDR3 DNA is TGTGCCAGCAGTACCAGACGGACCGGGGCGGATACGCAGTATTTT.

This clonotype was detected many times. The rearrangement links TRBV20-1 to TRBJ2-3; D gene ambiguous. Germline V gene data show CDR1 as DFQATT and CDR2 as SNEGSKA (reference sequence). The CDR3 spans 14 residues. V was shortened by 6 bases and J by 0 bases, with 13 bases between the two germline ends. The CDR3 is CSAPGSFSTDTQYF. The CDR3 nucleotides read TGCAGTGCCCCCGGTAGCTTTAGCACAGATACGCAGTATTTT.

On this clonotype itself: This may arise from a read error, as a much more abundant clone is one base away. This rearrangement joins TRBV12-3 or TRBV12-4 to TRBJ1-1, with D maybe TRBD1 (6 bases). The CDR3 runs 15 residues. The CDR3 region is CASSQNRVKNTEASF. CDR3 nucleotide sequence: TGTGCCAGCAGTCAGAACAGGGTTAAGAACACTGAAGCTTCCTTT.

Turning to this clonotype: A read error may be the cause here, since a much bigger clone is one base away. The CDR3 DNA is TGTGCCAGCAGCCCCCGGACAGCGTCCGGGGAGCTGCTTTTT. Protein product: CASSPRTASGELLF. The genes are TRBV6-1 and TRBJ2-2; tentative D call: TRBD1 (6 bases). The CDR3 runs 14 residues. The V gene's germline CDR1 is MNHNS and CDR2 SASEGT.

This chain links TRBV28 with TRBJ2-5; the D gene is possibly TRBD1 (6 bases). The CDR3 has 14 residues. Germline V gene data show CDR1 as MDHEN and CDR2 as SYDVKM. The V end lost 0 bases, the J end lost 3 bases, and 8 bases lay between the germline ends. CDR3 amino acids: CASSLWAGEETQYF. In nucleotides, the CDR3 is TGTGCCAGCAGTTTATGGGCAGGGGAAGAGACCCAGTACTTC.

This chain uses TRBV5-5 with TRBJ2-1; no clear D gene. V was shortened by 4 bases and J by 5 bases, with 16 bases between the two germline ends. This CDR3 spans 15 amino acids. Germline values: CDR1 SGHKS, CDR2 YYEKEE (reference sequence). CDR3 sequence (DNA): TGTGCCAGCAGCCACCTTTCCAGGACCCACAATGAGCAGTTCTTC. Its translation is CASSHLSRTHNEQFF.

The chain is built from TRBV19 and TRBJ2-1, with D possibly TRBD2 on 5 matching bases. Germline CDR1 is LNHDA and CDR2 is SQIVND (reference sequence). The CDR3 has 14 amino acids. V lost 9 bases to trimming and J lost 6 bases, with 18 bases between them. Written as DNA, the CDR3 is TGTGCCAGCGGTCGGGGTGTGGATAGCAATGAGCAGTTCTTC. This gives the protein CASGRGVDSNEQFF.

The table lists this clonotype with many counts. The CDR3 DNA follows: TGCAGTGCTGAAAGCCCCGGGACTAGCCTCTACAATGAGCAGTTCTTC. Protein: CSAESPGTSLYNEQFF. This chain joins TRBV20-1 and TRBJ2-1; TRBD2 matches 9 bases. The CDR3 is made up of 16 amino acids. The germline CDR1 and CDR2 sequences are DFQATT and SNEGSKA (reference sequence). Trimming cost V 5 bases and J 3 bases; bases outside gene matches: 11.

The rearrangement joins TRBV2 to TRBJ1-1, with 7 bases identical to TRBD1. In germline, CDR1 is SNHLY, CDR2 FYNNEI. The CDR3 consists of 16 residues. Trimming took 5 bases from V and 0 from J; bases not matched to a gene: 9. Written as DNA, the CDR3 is TGTGCCAGCAGTCAAACTTTGACAGGGCTGAACACTGAAGCTTTCTTT. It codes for CASSQTLTGLNTEAFF. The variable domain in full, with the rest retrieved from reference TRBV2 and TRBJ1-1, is EPEVTQTPSHQVTQMGQEVILRCVPISNHLYFYWYRQILGQKVEFLVSFYNNEISEKSEIFDDQFSVERPDGSNFTLKIRSTKLEDSAMYFCASSQTLTGLNTEAFFGQGTRLTVV.

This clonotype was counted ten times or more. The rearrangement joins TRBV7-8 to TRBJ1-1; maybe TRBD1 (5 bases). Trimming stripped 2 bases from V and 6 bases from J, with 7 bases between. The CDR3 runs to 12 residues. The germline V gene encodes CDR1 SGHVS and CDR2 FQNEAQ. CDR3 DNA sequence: TGTGCCAGCAGCTTACCGGGGGCTGAAGCTTTCTTT. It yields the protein CASSLPGAEAFF.

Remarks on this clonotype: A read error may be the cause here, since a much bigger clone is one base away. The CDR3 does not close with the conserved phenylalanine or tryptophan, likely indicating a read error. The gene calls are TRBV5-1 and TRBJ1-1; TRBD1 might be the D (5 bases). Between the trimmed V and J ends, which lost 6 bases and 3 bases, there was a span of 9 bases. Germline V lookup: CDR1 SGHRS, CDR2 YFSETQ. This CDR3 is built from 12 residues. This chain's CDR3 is CASKTGDTEAFS. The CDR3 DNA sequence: TGCGCCAGCAAAACAGGTGACACTGAAGCTTTCTCT.

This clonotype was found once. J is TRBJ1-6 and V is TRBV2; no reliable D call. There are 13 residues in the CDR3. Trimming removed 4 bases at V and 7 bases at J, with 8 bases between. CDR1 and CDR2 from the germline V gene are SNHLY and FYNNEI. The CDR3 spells CASSVQLNSPLHF. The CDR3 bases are TGTGCCAGCAGTGTTCAACTAAATTCACCCCTCCACTTT.

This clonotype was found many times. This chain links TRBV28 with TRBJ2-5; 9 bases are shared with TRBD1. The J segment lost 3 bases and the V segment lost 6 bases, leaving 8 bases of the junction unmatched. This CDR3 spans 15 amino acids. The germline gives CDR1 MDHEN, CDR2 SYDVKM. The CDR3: CASSPQDRGEETQYF. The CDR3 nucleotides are TGTGCCAGCAGCCCACAGGACAGGGGAGAAGAGACCCAGTACTTC.

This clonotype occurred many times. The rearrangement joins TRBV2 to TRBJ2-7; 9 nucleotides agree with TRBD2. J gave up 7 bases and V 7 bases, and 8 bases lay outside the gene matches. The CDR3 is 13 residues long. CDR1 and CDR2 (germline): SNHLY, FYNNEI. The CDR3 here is CASKGLAASEQYF. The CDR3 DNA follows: TGTGCCAGCAAGGGACTAGCAGCCTCGGAGCAGTACTTC.

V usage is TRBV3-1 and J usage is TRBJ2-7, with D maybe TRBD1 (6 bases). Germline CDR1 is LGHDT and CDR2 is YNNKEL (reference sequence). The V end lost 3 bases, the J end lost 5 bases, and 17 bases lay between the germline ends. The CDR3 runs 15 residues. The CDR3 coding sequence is TGTGCCAGCAGCCAGTATCCACAGGGAACCCACGAGCAGTACTTC. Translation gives CASSQYPQGTHEQYF.

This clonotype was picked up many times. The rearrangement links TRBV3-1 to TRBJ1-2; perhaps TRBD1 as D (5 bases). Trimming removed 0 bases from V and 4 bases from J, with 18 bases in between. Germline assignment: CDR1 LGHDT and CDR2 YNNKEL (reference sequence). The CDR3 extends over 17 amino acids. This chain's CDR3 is CASSQEGDGGFSYGYTF. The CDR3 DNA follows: TGTGCCAGCAGCCAAGAGGGGGATGGTGGTTTTTCCTATGGCTACACCTTC.

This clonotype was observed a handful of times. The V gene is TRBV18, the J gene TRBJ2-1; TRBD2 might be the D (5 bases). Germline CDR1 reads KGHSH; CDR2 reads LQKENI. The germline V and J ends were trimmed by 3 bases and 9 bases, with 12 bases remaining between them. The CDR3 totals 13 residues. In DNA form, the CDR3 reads TGTGCCAGCTCACCCGGACTCTCCGGTGAGCAGTTCTTC. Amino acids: CASSPGLSGEQFF.

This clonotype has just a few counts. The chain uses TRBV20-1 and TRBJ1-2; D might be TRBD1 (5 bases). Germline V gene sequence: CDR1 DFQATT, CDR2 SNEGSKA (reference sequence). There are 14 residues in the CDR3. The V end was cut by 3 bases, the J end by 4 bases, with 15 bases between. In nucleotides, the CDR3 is TGCAGTGCTAGTTCGCCTCTCGGGGCCTATGGCTACACCTTC. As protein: CSASSPLGAYGYTF.